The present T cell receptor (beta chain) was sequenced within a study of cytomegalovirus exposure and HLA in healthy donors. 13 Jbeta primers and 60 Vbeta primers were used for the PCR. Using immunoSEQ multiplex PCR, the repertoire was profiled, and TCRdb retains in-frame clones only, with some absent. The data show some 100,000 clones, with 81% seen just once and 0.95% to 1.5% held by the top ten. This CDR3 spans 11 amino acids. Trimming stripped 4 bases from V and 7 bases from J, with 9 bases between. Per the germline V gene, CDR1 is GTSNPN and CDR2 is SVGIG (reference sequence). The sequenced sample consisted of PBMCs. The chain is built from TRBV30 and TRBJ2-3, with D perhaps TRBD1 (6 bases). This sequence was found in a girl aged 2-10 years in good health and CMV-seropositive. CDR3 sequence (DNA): TGTGCCTGGAAAAGGGGGAATACGCAGTATTTT. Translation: CAWKRGNTQYF.